The sequence of this T cell receptor (beta chain) was determined in a study of cytomegalovirus exposure and HLA in healthy donors. The germline V gene encodes CDR1 MDHEN and CDR2 SYDVKM. The length of the CDR3 is 13 residues. The V end was cut by 9 bases, the J end by 5 bases, with 16 bases between. The PCR was carried out with 60 Vbeta primers and 13 Jbeta primers. Sequencing used immunoSEQ multiplex PCR; TCRdb keeps in-frame clones, though not all of them. Of 160,000 or so clones listed, around four fifths are singletons. Likely unrecorded immune exposures existed in these nominally healthy donors. V gene TRBV28 combines with J gene TRBJ1-1; TRBD1 is a possible D gene (5 bases). The TCR sequence derives from a young man in good health and CMV-seronegative. Source material: PBMCs. In DNA, the CDR3 is TGTGCCAGTAGGGGTGCCGGAAGGACTGAAGCTTTCTTT. Translated: CASRGAGRTEAFF.